This is a list of T cell receptor beta chains from one sample in a study of T cells in Graves' hyperthyroidism and ophthalmopathy. TCRdb ran MiXCR on the multiplex PCR reads and lists one entry per CDR3 protein. This repertoire shows around 250,000 distinct CDR3 sequences, roughly 14% found once; its top ten account for roughly 14%. The sequenced material came from blood. Receptor source: a middle-aged woman with Graves' hyperthyroidism that later progressed to Graves' ophthalmopathy. Each CDR3 is given with its conserved first and last residue.

V gene: TRBV6-2/TRBV6-3
J gene: TRBJ2-7
CDR3 protein: CASSYSAPYEQYF

V gene: TRBV20-1
J gene: TRBJ1-5
CDR3 protein: CSARQGKGPQHF

V gene: TRBV30
J gene: TRBJ2-2
CDR3 protein: CAWRRAGELFF

V gene: TRBV5-1
J gene: TRBJ2-7
CDR3 protein: CASSLGHDRVGEQYF

V gene: TRBV13
J gene: TRBJ2-3
CDR3 protein: CASSLEGQGADTQYF

V gene: TRBV19
J gene: TRBJ1-4
CDR3 protein: CATSTVANEKLFF

V gene: TRBV28
J gene: TRBJ1-1
CDR3 protein: CASSGTLTEAFF

V gene: TRBV9
J gene: TRBJ2-1
CDR3 protein: CASSVVQGVREQFF

V gene: TRBV12-3/TRBV12-4
J gene: TRBJ1-3
CDR3 protein: CASTSKGVSGNTIYF

V gene: TRBV28
J gene: TRBJ2-3
CDR3 protein: CASSPGGGWDTQYF

V gene: TRBV4-1
J gene: TRBJ2-7
CDR3 protein: CASSRLSGDEQYF